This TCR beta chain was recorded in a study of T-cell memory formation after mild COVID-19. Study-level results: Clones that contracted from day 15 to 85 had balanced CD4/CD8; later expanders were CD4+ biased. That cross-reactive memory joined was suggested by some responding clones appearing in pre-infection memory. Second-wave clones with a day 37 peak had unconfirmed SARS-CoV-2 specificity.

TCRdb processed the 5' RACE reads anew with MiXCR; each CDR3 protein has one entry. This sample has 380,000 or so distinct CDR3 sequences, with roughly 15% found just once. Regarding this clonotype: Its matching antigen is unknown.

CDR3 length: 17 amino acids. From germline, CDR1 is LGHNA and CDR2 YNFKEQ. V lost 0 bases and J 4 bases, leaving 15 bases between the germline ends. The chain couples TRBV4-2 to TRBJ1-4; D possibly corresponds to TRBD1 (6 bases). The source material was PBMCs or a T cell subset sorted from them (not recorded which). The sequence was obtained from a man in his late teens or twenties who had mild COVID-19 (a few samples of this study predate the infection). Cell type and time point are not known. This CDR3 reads CASSQEGTRSHNEKLFF. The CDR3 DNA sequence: TGTGCCAGCAGCCAAGAGGGGACACGGTCTCATAATGAAAAACTGTTTTTT.